This TCR beta chain stems from a study of control samples from healthy donors and cancer patients. The CDR3 is 12 residues long. Germline lookup yields CDR1 MDHEN and CDR2 SYDVKM. Trimming removed 5 bases at V and 3 bases at J, with 5 bases between. Method: immunoSEQ multiplex PCR; TCRdb's copy keeps in-frame clones and lacks some. Of some 99,000 clones in the sample, about 89% were seen once. V usage is TRBV28 and J usage is TRBJ1-3; the D is unclear. The TCR sequence derives from a woman between 45 and 60 years old in good health. Sequencing was carried out using blood. CDR3 nucleotide sequence: TGTGCCAGCAGTGTAGGTGGAAACACCATATATTTT. Translation: CASSVGGNTIYF.